This T cell receptor (beta chain) was sequenced for a study of T-cell reconstitution after alpha-beta-depleted transplantation in children. The ends lost 4 bases at V and 5 bases at J; junction bases unmatched: 10. The CDR3 spans 15 residues. Germline V gene data show CDR1 as SQVTM and CDR2 as ANQGSEA. This clonotype was counted ten times or more. Unique molecular identifiers were incorporated when the TCRbeta library was constructed. A single record per CDR3 protein comes from TCRdb applying MiXCR to the PCR reads. The data contain 200,000 to 250,000 distinct CDR3 sequences, 20% to 30% of them singletons.

This TCR was recovered from a female patient aged 2-10 years who had a stem cell transplant for congenital amegakaryocytic thrombocytopenia, so the T cells may come from the graft donor. This chain uses TRBV29-1 with TRBJ2-3; 9 nucleotides align to TRBD2. Source: PBMCs, mostly from graft donor cells, taken 360 days after TCRalphabeta/CD19-depleted stem cell transplant. CDR3 nucleotide sequence: TGCAGCGTTGGAGTAGGGACTAGCCGGAGAGATACGCAGTATTTT. Protein product: CSVGVGTSRRDTQYF.